The 32 T cell receptor beta chains below come from one sample, sequenced in a study of T cell repertoires in cytomegalovirus infection. MiXCR, applied by TCRdb to the reads, yields one record per CDR3 protein. The table lists hundreds of thousands of distinct CDR3 sequences, around a sixth of them singletons. The source material was PBMCs. These receptors all come from a human donor in good health (CMV status not recorded). Some clones in this sample may be carry-over from other donors' samples.

CDR3 DNA sequence: TGCGCCAGCAGCCTTTGGGTGGGAGGGAGCTACGAGCAGTACTTC. Protein: CASSLWVGGSYEQYF. The chain employs TRBV4-3 and TRBJ2-7; 7 bases match TRBD2. The CDR3 totals 15 residues. Trimming at V came to 4 bases and at J to 3 bases, leaving 9 bases not matched to a gene. Germline V lookup: CDR1 LGHNA, CDR2 YSLEER.

This clonotype has only a few counts. The genes are TRBV11-1 and TRBJ1-6; no firm D call. Looked up from germline, CDR1 is SGHAT and CDR2 is FQDESV (reference sequence). The CDR3 loop spans 13 amino acids. V was pared by 2 bases and J by 10 bases, with 9 bases between. For the CDR3, the DNA is TGTGCCAGCAGCTTAATAGGCTCCTCACCCCTCCACTTT. Translating it yields CASSLIGSSPLHF.

In this sample, this clonotype turned up many times. The chain links TRBV12-3 or TRBV12-4 to TRBJ1-1; a weak D match, TRBD1 (5 bases). V was clipped by 7 bases and J by 1 base, with 13 bases between them. CDR3 length equals 14 residues. Here the CDR3 reads CASTPGQENTEAFF. The CDR3 nucleotides are TGTGCCAGCACCCCAGGGCAGGAGAACACTGAAGCTTTCTTT.

The chain couples TRBV28 to TRBJ1-2; D gene unclear. The V end lost 7 bases, the J end lost 8 bases, and 14 bases lay between the germline ends. Germline V gives CDR1 MDHEN, CDR2 SYDVKM. CDR3 size: 12 residues. The CDR3 nucleotides read TGTGCCAGCACTTCAGGTTTTGGGGGCTACACCTTC. The encoded protein is CASTSGFGGYTF.

The gene calls are TRBV7-2 and TRBJ2-2; 9 bases line up with TRBD2. CDR3 size: 16 residues. Germline trimming cut 3 bases from V and 5 bases from J; bases unmatched to any gene: 7. Germline V gene lookup returns CDR1 SGHTA and CDR2 FQGNSA. The CDR3 protein is CASSLRRGGRTGELFF. The CDR3 coding sequence is TGTGCCAGCAGCTTGAGGCGGGGGGGGCGAACCGGGGAGCTGTTTTTT. Supplemented by reference TRBV7-2 and TRBJ2-2, the full variable domain reads GAGVSQSPSNKVTEKGKDVELRCDPISGHTALYWYRQSLGQGLEFLIYFQGNSAPDKSGLPSDRFSAERTGGSVSTLTIQRTQQEDSAVYLCASSLRRGGRTGELFFGEGSRLTVL.

This clonotype has only a few counts. Here the CDR3 reads CASDDGTEAFF. The CDR3 coding sequence is TGTGCCAGCGACGATGGCACTGAAGCTTTCTTT. V gene TRBV7-6 combines with J gene TRBJ1-1, with D unclear. CDR1 and CDR2 (germline): SGHVS, FNYEAQ. The CDR3 spans 11 residues. Deletions cut 8 bases from V and 4 bases from J, with 8 bases between.

This rearrangement joins TRBV7-9 to TRBJ2-7; no clear D gene. This CDR3 spans 11 amino acids. Trimming pared 4 bases from V and 7 bases from J, leaving 8 bases between. Germline CDR1 reads SEHNR; CDR2 reads FQNEAQ (reference sequence). CDR3 coding DNA: TGTGCCAGCAGCTCATCTACTGAGCAGTACTTC. It translates to CASSSSTEQYF.

The table lists this clonotype with a few counts. The chain is built from TRBV27 and TRBJ2-7; D gene ambiguous. V gave up 5 bases and J gave up 0 bases, with 11 bases separating them. The CDR3 is made up of 14 amino acids. The germline gives CDR1 MNHEY, CDR2 SMNVEV (reference sequence). The CDR3 reads CASSNSLSSYEQYF. CDR3 sequence (DNA): TGTGCCAGCAGTAATTCACTTAGCTCCTACGAGCAGTACTTC.

This clonotype was detected ten times or more. The rearrangement uses TRBV7-2 and TRBJ2-5; 8 nucleotides align to TRBD2. This CDR3 has 14 residues. With V trimmed by 5 bases and J by 5 bases, 7 bases remained unmatched. CDR1 SGHTA and CDR2 FQGNSA come from the germline V gene. The CDR3 is CASSAGGGLETQYF. The CDR3 nucleotides read TGTGCCAGCAGCGCCGGGGGGGGACTGGAGACCCAGTACTTC.

The V gene is TRBV25-1, the J gene TRBJ1-3; D ambiguous. Germline V gene lookup returns CDR1 MGHDK and CDR2 SYGVNS. Trimming removed 6 bases from V and 4 bases from J, with 16 bases in between. CDR3 size: 15 residues. The CDR3 loop is CASSSTFNSGNTIYF. The CDR3 nucleotides read TGTGCCAGCAGCAGCACGTTTAATTCGGGAAACACCATATATTTT.

The table lists this clonotype with a few counts. V is TRBV27 and J is TRBJ2-3; TRBD2 aligns across 9 bases. The CDR3 loop spans 15 amino acids. V was clipped by 5 bases and J by 2 bases; unmatched bases: 5. CDR1 MNHEY and CDR2 SMNVEV come from the germline V gene (reference sequence). DNA of the CDR3: TGTGCCAGCAGTCGTCGGACTAGCGCCACAGATACGCAGTATTTT. Translated: CASSRRTSATDTQYF.

This clonotype occurred many times. The gene calls are TRBV7-2 and TRBJ2-3; TRBD2 agrees at 12 bases. Germline-derived CDR1 and CDR2 are SGHTA and FQGNSA. V dropped 4 bases and J dropped 0; count of bases not matched to a gene: 2. The CDR3 is made up of 16 amino acids. CDR3 nucleotides: TGTGCCAGCAGCTCCGGACTAGCGGGGAGCACAGATACGCAGTATTTT. It encodes CASSSGLAGSTDTQYF.

The chain is built from TRBV3-1 and TRBJ1-4, with D hard to call. Germline loops: CDR1 LGHDT, CDR2 YNNKEL (reference sequence). V lost 0 bases and J lost 8, with 13 bases in between. The CDR3 is 15 residues long. The CDR3 DNA reads TGTGCCAGCAGCCAAGATTACCCCTACTGGGAAAAACTGTTTTTT. Protein: CASSQDYPYWEKLFF.

This clonotype was picked up many times. The gene calls are TRBV19 and TRBJ1-2; no firm D call. CDR3 length: 13 residues. V was clipped by 4 bases and J by 4 bases, with 10 bases between them. From germline, CDR1 is LNHDA and CDR2 SQIVND (reference sequence). The CDR3 nucleotides read TGTGCCAGTAGTACCGGAGCGGGCTATGGCTACACCTTC. It yields the protein CASSTGAGYGYTF.

The table lists this clonotype with a few counts. CDR3 sequence: CASSLSSSRDRDLSQPQHF. The CDR3 DNA follows: TGTGCCAGCAGCTTATCTTCGTCCCGGGACAGGGACCTGAGTCAGCCCCAGCATTTT. The chain uses TRBV7-7 and TRBJ1-5; TRBD1 agrees at 9 bases. V trimming: 2 bases; J trimming: 6 bases; junction bases outside the gene matches: 17. Looked up from germline, CDR1 is SSHAT and CDR2 is FNYEAQ (reference sequence). The CDR3 sequence is 19 residues long.

The V gene is TRBV28, the J gene TRBJ2-5; D possibly uses TRBD1 or TRBD2 (5 bases each). Germline CDR1 MDHEN, CDR2 SYDVKM. V was cut by 5 bases and J by 2 bases, with 15 bases left in between. This CDR3 has 15 residues. CDR3 sequence (DNA): TGTGCCAGCAGTGCCCGGGACCACAAACAAGAGACCCAGTACTTC. This sequence encodes CASSARDHKQETQYF.

This clonotype ranks as medium-sized (0.01 to 0.1%). The V and J genes are TRBV7-2 and TRBJ2-2; tentative D call: TRBD2 (6 bases). This CDR3 has 16 residues. Germline V gene sequence: CDR1 SGHTA, CDR2 FQGNSA. V was trimmed by 3 bases and J by 1 base, leaving 12 bases between them. The CDR3 nucleotides are TGTGCCAGCAGCTTGAATAGCGGAGGGAACACCGGGGAGCTGTTTTTT. It is translated as CASSLNSGGNTGELFF.

This clonotype was seen repeatedly, ten times or more. The rearrangement links TRBV7-2 to TRBJ2-3, with 8 nucleotides matching TRBD2. This CDR3 has 16 residues. Trimming removed 3 bases from V and 0 bases from J; junction bases left unmatched: 5. CDR1 and CDR2 from the germline V gene are SGHTA and FQGNSA. The CDR3 protein is CASSFQGGGSTDTQYF. For the CDR3, the DNA is TGTGCCAGCAGCTTTCAGGGCGGGGGGAGCACAGATACGCAGTATTTT.

In its sample, this clonotype was seen many times. The chain has TRBV7-2 and TRBJ1-1, with TRBD1 matching over 10 bases. The V gene end was trimmed by 5 bases and the J gene end by 11 bases; junction bases not matched to a gene: 5. The CDR3 is 12 amino acids. Germline V CDR1 and CDR2: SGHTA, FQGNSA. CDR3 nucleotides: TGTGCCAGCAGCCTGGACAGGGGGAGGGCTTTCTTT. It yields the protein CASSLDRGRAFF.

In this sample, this clonotype turned up a few times. The chain employs TRBV12-3 or TRBV12-4 and TRBJ1-2; 7 bases are shared with TRBD1. V lost 5 bases and J lost 1; bases outside the gene matches: 4. The CDR3 loop spans 14 amino acids. The CDR3 DNA sequence: TGTGCCAGCAGTAAGGGACAGTATAACTATGGCTACACCTTC. Protein: CASSKGQYNYGYTF.

This clonotype showed up many times. The V and J genes are TRBV11-2 and TRBJ2-2, with D perhaps assigned TRBD1 or TRBD2 (6 bases each). Germline assignment: CDR1 SGHAT and CDR2 FQNNGV. The CDR3 is made up of 17 amino acids. With 5 bases removed from V and 5 bases from J, the gap between germline ends came to 21 bases. The CDR3 reads CASSDPLTSQGTGELFF. The CDR3, as DNA: TGTGCCAGCAGCGACCCCCTAACTAGCCAGGGGACCGGGGAGCTGTTTTTT. Full variable domain (rest looked up from reference TRBV11-2 and TRBJ2-2): EAGVAQSPRYKIIEKRQSVAFWCNPISGHATLYWYQQILGQGPKLLIQFQNNGVVDDSQLPKDRFSAERLKGVDSTLKIQPAKLEDSAVYLCASSDPLTSQGTGELFFGEGSRLTVL.

This clonotype was counted ten times or more. The rearrangement uses TRBV7-2 and TRBJ2-1; 11 bases line up with TRBD2. The CDR3 has 20 amino acids. The germline CDR1 and CDR2 sequences are SGHTA and FQGNSA. The trim removed 5 bases at V and 0 bases at J, leaving 15 bases unmatched. CDR3 region: CASSAAGTSGLYSSYNEQFF. The CDR3, as DNA: TGTGCCAGCAGCGCAGCCGGGACTAGCGGCCTGTATAGCTCCTACAATGAGCAGTTCTTC.

This clonotype was counted at least ten times. This chain uses TRBV27 with TRBJ2-7; TRBD2 matches 7 bases. Germline V lookup: CDR1 MNHEY, CDR2 SMNVEV (reference sequence). The CDR3 length is 14 residues. Losses at the gene ends were 10 bases for V and 4 bases for J; bases not matched to a gene: 13. This CDR3 reads CATGPGGGGYEQYF. For the CDR3, the DNA is TGTGCCACTGGGCCGGGAGGAGGCGGTTACGAGCAGTACTTC.

The CDR3 reads CASSVLAGGGEQYF. Written as DNA, the CDR3 is TGTGCCAGCAGCGTACTAGCGGGGGGGGGCGAGCAGTACTTC. The chain joins TRBV9 to TRBJ2-7; 12 positions match TRBD2. The CDR3 is 14 amino acids. Germline CDR1 and CDR2: SGDLS and YYNGEE. Losses at the gene ends were 1 base for V and 6 bases for J; bases not matched to a gene: 2.

This clonotype has just a few counts. The chain employs TRBV6-6 and TRBJ2-1; 11 bases are shared with TRBD2. Germline lookup yields CDR1 MNHNY and CDR2 SVGAGI (reference sequence). J gave up 3 bases and V 4 bases, and 14 bases lay outside the gene matches. The CDR3 has 19 residues. The CDR3 loop is CASSSIAGGPTGLYNEQFF. For the CDR3, the DNA is TGTGCCAGCAGTTCTATAGCGGGAGGGCCAACGGGCCTCTACAATGAGCAGTTCTTC.

This clonotype has only a few counts. The gene calls are TRBV14 and TRBJ2-2, with D perhaps matching TRBD1 (6 bases). This CDR3 spans 17 amino acids. V dropped 1 base and J dropped 6 bases, with 18 bases sitting between them. From germline, CDR1 is SGHDN and CDR2 FVKESK. This CDR3 reads CASSQAITGLLAGELFF. CDR3 sequence (DNA): TGTGCCAGCAGCCAAGCAATAACAGGGCTGTTGGCCGGGGAGCTGTTTTTT.

The chain uses TRBV20-1 and TRBJ2-3; D gene unclear. The CDR3 has 12 amino acids. CDR1 DFQATT and CDR2 SNEGSKA come from the germline V gene (reference sequence). Trimming took 6 bases from V and 5 from J, leaving 12 bases between them. The CDR3 DNA is TGCAGTGCAAAAGACGATCGAGATACGCAGTATTTT. Amino acid sequence: CSAKDDRDTQYF.

This clonotype came up once. The rearrangement links TRBV18 to TRBJ1-6; 8 bases fit TRBD1. Trimming removed 3 bases from V and 6 bases from J; junction bases left unmatched: 7. Looked up from germline, CDR1 is KGHSH and CDR2 is LQKENI. CDR3 size: 16 residues. CDR3 region: CASSPATGAGNSPLHF. In nucleotides, the CDR3 is TGTGCCAGCTCACCTGCGACAGGGGCCGGTAATTCACCCCTCCACTTT.

CDR3 in amino acids: CASSQEQEPGPVNEQFF. The CDR3 DNA sequence: TGTGCCAGCAGCCAAGAGCAGGAACCCGGTCCCGTCAATGAGCAGTTCTTC. The chain carries TRBV4-2 and TRBJ2-1, with D uncertain. The ends were cut back, 0 bases at V and 6 bases at J, with 18 bases in the middle. CDR1 is LGHNA and CDR2 is YNFKEQ in the germline V gene. The CDR3 extends over 17 amino acids.

This clonotype was counted between two and nine times. The gene calls are TRBV11-3 and TRBJ2-3, with 7 bases that match TRBD2. The CDR3 runs 14 residues. Germline CDR1 and CDR2: SGHNT and YENEEA. J gave up 2 bases and V 4 bases, and 3 bases lay outside the gene matches. CDR3 loop: CASSSGGATDTQYF. The CDR3, as DNA: TGTGCCAGCAGCTCGGGGGGAGCCACAGATACGCAGTATTTT.

V and J are TRBV5-4 and TRBJ1-4, with TRBD1 matching over 7 bases. The germline gives CDR1 SGHNT, CDR2 YYREEE (reference sequence). This CDR3 spans 16 amino acids. Losses at the gene ends were 5 bases for V and 5 bases for J; bases not matched to a gene: 12. This chain's CDR3 is CASSPSIGQENEKLFF. In DNA form, the CDR3 reads TGTGCCAGCAGTCCTAGCATTGGACAGGAAAATGAAAAACTGTTTTTT.

V usage is TRBV20-1 and J usage is TRBJ1-5; D remains ambiguous. The ends were cut back, 4 bases at V and 3 bases at J, with 10 bases in the middle. The germline gives CDR1 DFQATT, CDR2 SNEGSKA (reference sequence). The CDR3 length is 13 residues. DNA for the CDR3: TGCAGTGCTATCGGGAGCTCCAATCAGCCCCAGCATTTT. Translated: CSAIGSSNQPQHF.